This is a list of T cell receptor beta chains from one sample in a study of blood T cell repertoires in COVID-19. Profiled with immunoSEQ multiplex PCR; TCRdb holds only in-frame clones, not every one. The sample contains about 68,000 clones, roughly 87% of which appear only once. The sample was peripheral blood. These receptors were obtained from a man aged 50 or older with active COVID-19. Both conserved end residues are part of each CDR3. A D gene is named only where the DNA matches it firmly. Clone size is stated in some rows and not others, as once, few, many or a class when expanded.

>14|.|TRBJ2-3|.|TRBV6-4
TGTGCCAGCAGTGGCAAGGGGGGCACAGATACGCAGTATTTT
CASSGKGGTDTQYF
>15|.|TRBJ2-5|TRBD2|TRBV2
TGTGCCAGCAGTGAAAATCGGGGGGGAGAGGGGACCCAGTACTTC
CASSENRGGEGTQYF
>14|.|TRBJ1-1|TRBD1|TRBV4-3
TGCGCCAGCAGCCAAGAGGGACAGCTCACTGAAGCTTTCTTT
CASSQEGQLTEAFF
>14|few|TRBJ1-2|.|TRBV28
TGTGCCAGCTCAGTCTACTCAACGGGGGTTGGCTACACCTTC
CASSVYSTGVGYTF
>15|.|TRBJ1-5|.|TRBV5-6
TGTGCCAGCAGCGCCAGCCAGGGGTTGAATCAGCCCCAGCATTTT
CASSASQGLNQPQHF
>17|.|TRBJ2-1|TRBD2|TRBV5-1
TGCGCCAGCAGCTCTGGGAAGGGGACTAGCGGGGACAATGAGCAGTTCTTC
CASSSGKGTSGDNEQFF
>14|.|TRBJ2-1|.|TRBV2
TGTGCCAGCAGTGAACAGGGGATTTACAATGAGCAGTTCTTC
CASSEQGIYNEQFF
>13|.|TRBJ1-5|TRBD1|TRBV27
TGTGCCAGCAGGACAGGGGACAATCAGCCCCAGCATTTT
CASRTGDNQPQHF
>15|.|TRBJ2-7|TRBD1|TRBV4-2
TGTGCCAGCAGCCAACCGGGACAGGGATCCTACGAGCAGTACTTC
CASSQPGQGSYEQYF
>17|once|TRBJ2-7|TRBD2|TRBV7-3
TGTGCCAGCAGCTTAAGTAGCGGGGGGGCCCCAGCCTACGAGCAGTACTTC
CASSLSSGGAPAYEQYF
>20|.|TRBJ1-6|TRBD1|TRBV23-1
TGCGCCAGCAGTCGCCTTAATCGACCGCCTCGACAGGGGGCGAATTCACCCCTCCACTTT
CASSRLNRPPRQGANSPLHF
>15|.|TRBJ1-4|TRBD1|TRBV12-5
TGTGCTAGTGGTTCCGGGACAGGATTTAATGAAAAACTGTTTTTT
CASGSGTGFNEKLFF
>14|few|TRBJ1-6|.|TRBV5-6
TGTGCCAGCAGTTGGAGCTCCTATAATTCACCCCTCCACTTT
CASSWSSYNSPLHF
>14|.|TRBJ1-1|.|TRBV18
TGTGCCAGCTCACCATTACAGGGGAACACTGAAGCTTTCTTT
CASSPLQGNTEAFF
>15|few|TRBJ2-2|TRBD1|TRBV10-1
TGCGCCAGCAGTGAGTCGGACAGGGACACCGGGGAGCTGTTTTTT
CASSESDRDTGELFF
>15|.|TRBJ1-3|.|TRBV5-4
TGTGCCAGCAGCTTTGGAGCTCCCTCTGGAAACACCATATATTTT
CASSFGAPSGNTIYF
>14|.|TRBJ2-3|TRBD2|TRBV19
TGTGCCACCCGCTCTAGCGGGGGCAAAGATACGCAGTATTTT
CATRSSGGKDTQYF
>16|once|TRBJ2-3|TRBD2|TRBV6-2/TRBV6-3
TGTGCCAGCAGTCCGCCTAGCGGGGCCGGCACAGATACGCAGTATTTT
CASSPPSGAGTDTQYF
>14|.|TRBJ2-7|.|TRBV7-2
TGTGCCAGCAGCTTCGGCAGGGCTGCCTACGAGCAGTACTTC
CASSFGRAAYEQYF
>14|.|TRBJ1-3|.|TRBV5-1
TGCGCCAGCAGCTTGGGGGTCGGGGGAAACACCATATATTTT
CASSLGVGGNTIYF
>14|once|TRBJ2-3|TRBD2|TRBV2
TGTGCCAGCCGGACTAGCGGGGGTACAGATACGCAGTATTTT
CASRTSGGTDTQYF
>11|.|TRBJ1-4|.|TRBV30
TGTGCCTGGAACAGGGAGGAAAAACTGTTTTTT
CAWNREEKLFF
>15|.|TRBJ2-7|.|TRBV11-2
TGTGCCAGCAGCCGCGGGCCGAGAGAATACTACGAGCAGTACTTC
CASSRGPREYYEQYF
>13|few|TRBJ1-2|.|TRBV29-1
TGCAGCATTGGCGGGGACGGAAACTATGGCTACACCTTC
CSIGGDGNYGYTF
>18|.|TRBJ1-6|.|TRBV5-1
TGCGCCAGCAGCTTGGGAGACAGTATAAGCTCCTATAATTCACCCCTCCACTTT
CASSLGDSISSYNSPLHF
>14|.|TRBJ1-5|.|TRBV30
TGTGCCTGGAGTGTATTCGGGGGCAATCAGCCCCAGCATTTT
CAWSVFGGNQPQHF
>14|.|TRBJ1-4|.|TRBV6-5
TGTGCCAGCAGTTACACCGGAGGTCAGGAAAAACTGTTTTTT
CASSYTGGQEKLFF
>16|.|TRBJ2-7|.|TRBV5-4
TGTGCCAGCAGTCCAACGCCGGGTCAAGAGGGTTACGAGCAGTACTTC
CASSPTPGQEGYEQYF
>18|.|TRBJ1-5|TRBD1|TRBV6-1
TGTGCCAGCAGTGAGGACAGGGGGGAATTTGTCTTCAATCAGCCCCAGCATTTT
CASSEDRGEFVFNQPQHF
>12|once|TRBJ2-1|TRBD1|TRBV5-1
TGCGCCAGCAGCACGGGACAGACTGAGCAGTTCTTC
CASSTGQTEQFF
>14|.|TRBJ1-3|TRBD1|TRBV5-6
TGTGCCAGCAGCCGGACAGGGGCTGGAAACACCATATATTTT
CASSRTGAGNTIYF
>17|.|TRBJ1-2|TRBD1|TRBV3-1/TRBV3-2
TGTGCCAGCAGCAACCGGGACAGGGGGCGACTGTCCTATGGCTACACCTTC
CASSNRDRGRLSYGYTF
>15|.|TRBJ2-7|.|TRBV9
TGTGCCAGCAGCGTAGCCCCGCAGGGAAGCTACGAGCAGTACTTC
CASSVAPQGSYEQYF
>14|.|TRBJ2-7|TRBD2|TRBV30
TGTGCCTGGAGTGTACGGGTAGGACTAGCGGAGCAGTACTTC
CAWSVRVGLAEQYF
>15|.|TRBJ1-1|TRBD1|TRBV2
TGTGCCAGCAGTAAAGGAGGACAGGGGGACACTGAAGCTTTCTTT
CASSKGGQGDTEAFF
>13|once|TRBJ2-7|.|TRBV28
TGTGCCAGCAGTTTTCGGGGAACCTACGAGCAGTACTTC
CASSFRGTYEQYF
>15|.|TRBJ1-2|TRBD1|TRBV2
TGTGCCAGCAGAACCGGGACAGGGCGTTACTATGGCTACACCTTC
CASRTGTGRYYGYTF
>11|.|TRBJ2-7|.|TRBV5-1
TGCGCCAGCAGCGGGGGGGCTGAGCAGTACTTC
CASSGGAEQYF
>15|.|TRBJ1-1|TRBD1|TRBV6-5
TGTGCCAGCAGTCAAACAGGGGGAATGAACACTGAAGCTTTCTTT
CASSQTGGMNTEAFF
>18|.|TRBJ2-2|TRBD1|TRBV6-2/TRBV6-3
TGTGCCAGCAGTCCACACAGGGGACGCGGGTCGAACACCGGGGAGCTGTTTTTT
CASSPHRGRGSNTGELFF
>15|.|TRBJ1-3|TRBD1|TRBV6-6
TGTGCCAGCAGTGCGATGGACAGGGGAGGAAACACCATATATTTT
CASSAMDRGGNTIYF
>15|.|TRBJ2-7|.|TRBV6-5
TGTGCCAGCAGCCTCAAGCAGGCGATATCCTACGAGCAGTACTTC
CASSLKQAISYEQYF
>13|.|TRBJ1-1|.|TRBV15
TGTGCCACCAGCAGAGATAAGGGACATGAAGCTTTCTTT
CATSRDKGHEAFF
>13|once|TRBJ1-2|.|TRBV6-2/TRBV6-3
TGTGCCAGCAGTTACTTCGGAGAGTATGGCTACACCTTC
CASSYFGEYGYTF
>16|.|TRBJ2-2|.|TRBV11-2
TGTGCCAGCAGCTTTCGGGACTCGCGAAACACCGGGGAGCTGTTTTTT
CASSFRDSRNTGELFF